This T cell receptor beta chain was sequenced for a study of T cells after yellow fever vaccination. Overall study: The SMART-Seq v4 Ultra Low Input method served to prepare the low-cell-number fractions.

Study conclusions and caveats: Although the secondary response was weaker, it peaked faster, at day 5 versus 15. Reappearance after the booster was observed for most primary-vaccination clones (roughly 96% CD4, less than 90% CD8).

The TCR cDNA carried a universal primer site and UMIs from 5'RACE template switching. Via MiXCR, TCRdb re-called the 5' RACE reads, giving one row per CDR3 protein. Seen here are some 350,000 distinct CDR3 sequences, roughly 9.4% observed once, and the top ten hold over 15%. Ten or more counts support this clonotype. The antigen is not known. The germline gives CDR1 MDHEN, CDR2 SYDVKM. The germline V and J ends were trimmed by 5 bases and 7 bases, with 12 bases remaining between them. The CDR3 contains 13 residues. The material was PBMCs, obtained on the day of the first yellow fever vaccination. This chain links TRBV28 with TRBJ1-5; possible D gene TRBD1, 5 bases. This TCR was sampled from a man aged 18-30 years who received the YFV17D yellow fever vaccine. CDR3 sequence (DNA): TGTGCCAGCAGTCCGACAGATCTCCAGCCCCAGCATTTT. It specifies CASSPTDLQPQHF.